The 5 T cell receptor beta chains given below trace back to one sample, sequenced in a study of blood T cell repertoires in COVID-19. The assay was immunoSEQ multiplex PCR, and TCRdb's table has in-frame clones only and misses some. The sample records 210,000 or so clones, around nine tenths being singletons. Sequencing input: peripheral blood. The source is a woman aged 40 to 55 who had recovered from COVID-19.

The J gene is TRBJ1-5, the V gene TRBV18, with D possibly TRBD1 on 6 matching bases. CDR1 KGHSH and CDR2 LQKENI come from the germline V gene. The germline V and J ends were trimmed by 3 bases and 0 bases, with 15 bases remaining between them. The CDR3 covers 17 residues. The CDR3 sequence is CASSPLRTEYSNQPQHF. Here the CDR3 DNA reads TGTGCCAGCTCACCTCTCCGGACAGAATATAGCAATCAGCCCCAGCATTTT.

The chain uses TRBV24-1 and TRBJ2-5, with 8 bases that match TRBD1. From germline, CDR1 is KGHDR and CDR2 SFDVKD. V shed 4 bases, J shed 6 bases, and the junction held 6 bases outside the gene matches. The CDR3 covers 14 residues. The CDR3: CATSDSGGRKTQYF. The CDR3 nucleotides are TGTGCCACCAGTGACTCAGGGGGCCGGAAGACCCAGTACTTC.

V gene TRBV29-1 combines with J gene TRBJ1-1; TRBD1 might be the D (5 bases). Trimming cost V 8 bases and J 6 bases, with 19 bases left between them. The CDR3 is 13 residues long. Per germline, CDR1 SQVTM and CDR2 ANQGSEA. This chain's CDR3 is CSTLARDRAEAFF. The DNA for the CDR3 is TGCAGCACACTCGCCAGGGATAGGGCTGAAGCTTTCTTT.

The chain couples TRBV19 to TRBJ1-2; 7 nucleotides agree with TRBD1. The J segment lost 2 bases and the V segment lost 8 bases, leaving 14 bases of the junction unmatched. CDR1 is LNHDA, CDR2 SQIVND, per germline (reference sequence). The CDR3 runs to 16 residues. The chain's CDR3 is CASQPRGTGVNYGYTF. In DNA, the CDR3 is TGTGCCAGTCAACCCAGGGGAACAGGGGTAAACTATGGCTACACCTTC.

The chain links TRBV6-6 to TRBJ2-1, with TRBD2 matching 8 bases. The ends lost 6 bases at V and 4 bases at J; junction bases unmatched: 26. This CDR3 has 21 residues. The germline CDR1 and CDR2 sequences are MNHNY and SVGAGI (reference sequence). This chain's CDR3 is CASSKRPGLVVSSEKYNEQFF. The CDR3 DNA reads as TGTGCCAGCAGCAAACGACCGGGACTAGTGGTATCGAGTGAAAAGTACAATGAGCAGTTCTTC.